Listed below are T cell receptor beta chains from one sample, sequenced in a study of early stage breast cancer tumors. Clones were read by immunoSEQ multiplex PCR, and TCRdb kept only the in-frame ones, dropping some. Among 50,000 or so clones listed, 75% to 85% were seen once. The source material was blood. The receptors come from a person aged 45 to 59 with breast cancer. The CDR3 runs from the conserved cysteine through the conserved F or W. The order of the fields is clone size, J gene, D gene, V gene, CDR3 DNA, CDR3 protein. The D gene is left open where the match is weak. Size is stated for part of the rows, as once, few or many counts, or as a class when the clone is expanded.

NA,TRBJ2-1,NA,TRBV12-5,TGTGCTAGTGGTGAGGGGGATTGGATCGGTGAGCAGTTCTTC,CASGEGDWIGEQFF
NA,TRBJ2-5,NA,TRBV30,TGTGCCTGGAGTGTAGGAGGAACCCAAGAGACCCAGTACTTC,CAWSVGGTQETQYF
NA,TRBJ1-6,TRBD1,TRBV4-3,TGCGCCAGCAGCCAATCGTTGGGGGACAGGGGCCCCTCGGCCCTCCACTTT,CASSQSLGDRGPSALHF
NA,TRBJ2-3,NA,TRBV10-1,TGCGCCAGCAGCTTACTAGCTAATGGGGATACGCAGTATTTT,CASSLLANGDTQYF
NA,TRBJ2-3,TRBD2,TRBV7-9,TGTGCCAGCAGCTCACACGCCGGGGGGTCAACAGATACGCAGTATTTT,CASSSHAGGSTDTQYF
NA,TRBJ2-3,NA,TRBV19,TGTGCCAGTAGTCCAGGATCTAGCACAGATACGCAGTATTTT,CASSPGSSTDTQYF
NA,TRBJ1-1,TRBD1,TRBV4-3,TGCGCCAGCAGCCGCGTGACAGGGGGCCGCTTCAACACTGAAGCTTTCTTT,CASSRVTGGRFNTEAFF
NA,TRBJ2-7,NA,TRBV6-6,TGTGCCAGCAGCCTCGCGGCCTACGAGCAGTACTTC,CASSLAAYEQYF
NA,TRBJ1-6,TRBD1,TRBV9,TGTGCCAGCAGCGTGGACCGTGACAGGGGCTCCTATAATTCACCCCTCCACTTT,CASSVDRDRGSYNSPLHF
NA,TRBJ1-1,NA,TRBV25-1,TGTGCCAGCAGTGAACCGGGACCTTCCGACACTGAAGCTTTCTTT,CASSEPGPSDTEAFF
NA,TRBJ2-2,NA,TRBV30,TGTGCCTGGAGTGGTAGAACCGGGGAGCTGTTTTTT,CAWSGRTGELFF
once,TRBJ1-3,NA,TRBV18,TGTGCCAGCTCACCAAACAGCCCCCGCTCTGGAAACACCATATATTTT,CASSPNSPRSGNTIYF
NA,TRBJ1-4,NA,TRBV23-1,TGCGCCAGCGACAGGCATCCCACAGGCGCAACTAATGAAAAACTGTTTTTT,CASDRHPTGATNEKLFF
NA,TRBJ1-1,NA,TRBV2,TGTGCCAGCAGTGAGGTTTTAGGAGGTGGCACTGAAGCTTTCTTT,CASSEVLGGGTEAFF
once,TRBJ1-6,NA,TRBV13,TGTGCCAGCAGCTCATACAGGGATCGCTCACCCCTCCACTTT,CASSSYRDRSPLHF
NA,TRBJ1-1,NA,TRBV18,TGTGCCAGCTCAACCGGGACGCGGGTGGGGGCTTTCTTT,CASSTGTRVGAFF
NA,TRBJ2-7,TRBD2,TRBV19,TGTGCCAGTAGACTAGCGGGAGACCTGAATTACGAGCAGTACTTC,CASRLAGDLNYEQYF
NA,TRBJ1-2,TRBD1,TRBV2,TGTGCCAGCAGTGCGGGGACAGGGGGCGCGGGTGGCTACACCTTC,CASSAGTGGAGGYTF
NA,TRBJ2-6,NA,TRBV11-1,TGTGCCAGCAGTAACGGTCCGGGGGCCCAAAGGTTTGGGGCCAACGTCCTGACTTTC,CASSNGPGAQRFGANVLTF
NA,TRBJ2-1,NA,TRBV27,TGTGCCAGCAGTATTACGGGAAAACCGTACAATGAGCAGTTCTTC,CASSITGKPYNEQFF
NA,TRBJ2-7,NA,TRBV7-8,TGTGCCAGCAGCGCTGCCTACGAGCAGTACTTC,CASSAAYEQYF
few,TRBJ1-5,NA,TRBV19,TGTGCCAGTAGTGGGTCGATAGATAGCAATCAGCCCCAGCATTTT,CASSGSIDSNQPQHF
NA,TRBJ2-1,TRBD2,TRBV2,TGTGCCAGCGAAAATCGGGAGGGGTCAAATGAGCAGTTCTTC,CASENREGSNEQFF
NA,TRBJ2-7,NA,TRBV28,TGTGCCAGCCGGGGCGCACCTTCCTCCTACGAGCAGTACTTC,CASRGAPSSYEQYF
NA,TRBJ2-2,NA,TRBV19,TGTGCCAGTACCCTTACGGACATAACCGGGGAGCTGTTTTTT,CASTLTDITGELFF
NA,TRBJ1-1,NA,TRBV9,TGTGCCAGCAGCGTCGCGCAGAACACTGAAGCTTTCTTT,CASSVAQNTEAFF
NA,TRBJ1-4,NA,TRBV5-4,TGTGCCAGCAGCAGTGGAGGTAGAGGAGATGAAAAACTGTTTTTT,CASSSGGRGDEKLFF
NA,TRBJ2-7,NA,TRBV9,TGTGCCAGCAGCGTAGGTGTGGGTCCCTACGAGCAGTACTTC,CASSVGVGPYEQYF
NA,TRBJ2-5,TRBD2,TRBV29-1,TGCAGCGTTTTATCCCGGCTAGCGGGATACCAAGAGACCCAGTACTTC,CSVLSRLAGYQETQYF
NA,TRBJ2-1,TRBD2,TRBV29-1,TGCAGCGCTCCAGCGGGAGGGCGTTACAATGAGCAGTTCTTC,CSAPAGGRYNEQFF
NA,TRBJ2-3,NA,TRBV19,TGTGCCAGTAGTAAGGCAGTCAAAACGAGCACAGATACGCAGTATTTT,CASSKAVKTSTDTQYF
once,TRBJ1-1,NA,TRBV5-1,TGCGCCAGCAAAGAAGGAACAGCAAACACTGAAGCTTTCTTT,CASKEGTANTEAFF
few,TRBJ1-5,NA,TRBV7-9,TGTGCCAGCAGCCCGGACGGAAATCAGCCCCAGCATTTT,CASSPDGNQPQHF
NA,TRBJ2-3,NA,TRBV30,TGTGCCTGGAGCGGGTTCCAGGGAGATACGCAGTATTTT,CAWSGFQGDTQYF
NA,TRBJ1-1,NA,TRBV29-1,TGCAGCGTTGAAGAGGTTTTCAGGAACACTGAAGCTTTCTTT,CSVEEVFRNTEAFF
NA,TRBJ1-1,NA,TRBV4-3,TGCGCCAGCAGCCAAACAGGGAACACTGAAGCTTTCTTT,CASSQTGNTEAFF
few,TRBJ1-5,NA,TRBV9,TGTGCCAGCAGCGTAGATCCGGATCAGCCCCAGCATTTT,CASSVDPDQPQHF
NA,TRBJ2-1,TRBD2,TRBV9,TGTGCCAGCAGCGGAGCCGGGAGGAGCTCCTACAATGAGCAGTTCTTC,CASSGAGRSSYNEQFF
NA,TRBJ2-3,NA,TRBV4-3,TGCGCCAGCAGCCAATCAGGATTAGATACGCAGTATTTT,CASSQSGLDTQYF
NA,TRBJ1-1,NA,TRBV10-3,TGTGCCATCAGTGAGCGGTTAGCTGGCCAGACTAGCACTGAAGCTTTCTTT,CAISERLAGQTSTEAFF
NA,TRBJ1-3,NA,TRBV15,TGTGCCACCAGCAGAGACAGGGGAATTGGAAACACCATATATTTT,CATSRDRGIGNTIYF
NA,TRBJ2-3,NA,TRBV5-4,TGTGCCAGCAGCTTGGGCAGGGTCGCAGATACGCAGTATTTT,CASSLGRVADTQYF
NA,TRBJ1-1,NA,TRBV18,TGTGCCAGCTCACCTAGCCCGACAGCTTACACTGAAGCTTTCTTT,CASSPSPTAYTEAFF